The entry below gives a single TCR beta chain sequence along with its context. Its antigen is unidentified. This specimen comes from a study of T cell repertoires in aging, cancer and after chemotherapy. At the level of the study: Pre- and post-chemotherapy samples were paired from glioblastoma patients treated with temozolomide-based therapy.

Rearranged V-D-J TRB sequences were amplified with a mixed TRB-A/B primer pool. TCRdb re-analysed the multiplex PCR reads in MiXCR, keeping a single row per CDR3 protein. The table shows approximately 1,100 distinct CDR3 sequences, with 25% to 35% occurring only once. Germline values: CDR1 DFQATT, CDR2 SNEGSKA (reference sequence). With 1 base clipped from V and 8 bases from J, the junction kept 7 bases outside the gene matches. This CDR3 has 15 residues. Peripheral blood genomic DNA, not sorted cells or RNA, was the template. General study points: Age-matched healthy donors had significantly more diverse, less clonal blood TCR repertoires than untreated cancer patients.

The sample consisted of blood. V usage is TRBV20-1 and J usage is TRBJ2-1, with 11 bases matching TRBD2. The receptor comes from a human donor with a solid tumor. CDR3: CSARVRLAGSDEQFF. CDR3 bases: TGCAGTGCTAGAGTCCGACTAGCGGGATCGGATGAGCAGTTCTTC.